This T cell receptor (beta chain) was observed in a study of neurological immune-mediated disorders (dated by TCRdb to about 2019). About the study as a whole: Among the 35 or so multiple sclerosis patients, 31 had relapsing-remitting MS and 3 had secondary progressive MS. The study compared peripheral blood TCR-beta repertoires of HTLV-I-associated myelopathy (HAM/TSP) patients, multiple sclerosis patients and healthy controls using UMI-based sequencing. Alongside PBMC samples, the set of more than 85 TCR-beta libraries contained longitudinal samples, technical triplicates, and paired CD4+ and CD8+ T-cell subsets that had been sorted. The cohort comprised 65 to 75 subjects: some 15 HAM/TSP patients, 34 multiple sclerosis patients and around 20 healthy controls. Findings and caveats that apply to the study as a whole: In phylogenetic analysis, the repertoires of 18 of 34 MS patients grouped into a cluster of related CDR3 sequences, which suggests a possible signature at the repertoire level. TCR clonal expansion was greatest in HAM/TSP patients and smallest in MS patients, who ranked below even healthy controls. No clinical or MRI features were associated with the MS cluster, and the authors said that larger cohorts are needed. No identical CDR3 amino acid sequences were found to be shared among expanded clones across subjects, suggesting that TCR-beta repertoires were private in all groups.

This clonotype was seen repeatedly, ten times or more. Its cognate antigen has yet to be identified. Base quality data are lacking; no much larger clone is found one base away. For unsorted PBMC libraries, 2 million PBMCs were used after storage in RNAlater at -80 degrees C until RNA extraction. The multiple sclerosis patients were enrolled in a US clinical protocol that evaluated disease progression with magnetic resonance imaging. PBMCs were separated from peripheral blood using Ficoll-Hypaque density gradient centrifugation and then cryopreserved in liquid nitrogen. cDNA was synthesized by template-switch 5'RACE using a primer carrying a 10-nucleotide random unique molecular identifier by which each TCR transcript was tagged. Over 160 million TCR-beta sequences, covering 15-18 subjects, were produced in each sequencing run. The RNeasy kit was used for extraction of total RNA. The KAPA Real-time Library Amplification kit was used to amplify TCR-beta VDJ regions with primers for the TCR constant region and the 5'RACE anchor. A first PCR added sample indexes and Illumina adaptors, after which a second PCR increased the library yield. After Ampure bead purification, the TCR product of roughly 650 bp was size-selected on a 2% E-gel SizeSelection system. Library quality was checked on a Bioanalyzer, concentration was measured with Qubit, and libraries were quantified with the Kapa Library Quantification kit before pooling. Paired-end 2 x 150 bp sequencing of the libraries was performed on an Illumina HiSeq 2500. To increase sequence diversity, roughly 24-31% phiX was spiked into each library pool. The source study handled its data this way. The UMI-based MiGEC pipeline processed quality-filtered reads and removed over 85% of raw TCR sequences during error correction. IMGT germline references were used for aligning VDJ genes, and each clonotype was defined as a unique CDR3 amino acid sequence together with its V-J genes. Clonal expansion, Shannon diversity, and CDR3 relatedness (CalcPairwiseDistances, ClusterSamples) were evaluated with VDJtools, and phylogenetic trees were built with CLCbio workbench. A clone was classed as expanded if it had 8 or more unique UMIs, a cutoff based on coefficient-of-variation modelling across technical triplicates. TCRdb trimmed public reads at Q25 via fastp, called clones via MiXCR and kept in-frame beta chains. Each entry merges the rows of one CDR3 protein and shows their most common DNA and genes. These V and J calls derive from TCRdb rather than the authors' analysis. The sample yields approximately 60,000 distinct CDR3 sequences; 4% to 5.5% were counted once. The top ten clones comprise 2.9% of the sample.

The CDR3 sequence holds 14 residues, the cysteine and phenylalanine included. The retained sequence is limited to the CDR3, 42 bases, with the frame set at the first base. V is cut by 5 bases and J by 4 bases, and the space between the germline ends is 11 bases. From the germline V gene, CDR1 is SGHNT and CDR2 is YENEEA. This sequence originates from a man aged 50 to 60 with multiple sclerosis. The sample comprised PBMCs. This chain joins TRBV11-3 to TRBJ2-2; the D segment could be TRBD1, given 5 matching bases. Here is the DNA: TGTGCCAGCAGCCCCAAAAGGGGCACCGGGGAGCTGTTTTTT. This gives the protein CASSPKRGTGELFF.